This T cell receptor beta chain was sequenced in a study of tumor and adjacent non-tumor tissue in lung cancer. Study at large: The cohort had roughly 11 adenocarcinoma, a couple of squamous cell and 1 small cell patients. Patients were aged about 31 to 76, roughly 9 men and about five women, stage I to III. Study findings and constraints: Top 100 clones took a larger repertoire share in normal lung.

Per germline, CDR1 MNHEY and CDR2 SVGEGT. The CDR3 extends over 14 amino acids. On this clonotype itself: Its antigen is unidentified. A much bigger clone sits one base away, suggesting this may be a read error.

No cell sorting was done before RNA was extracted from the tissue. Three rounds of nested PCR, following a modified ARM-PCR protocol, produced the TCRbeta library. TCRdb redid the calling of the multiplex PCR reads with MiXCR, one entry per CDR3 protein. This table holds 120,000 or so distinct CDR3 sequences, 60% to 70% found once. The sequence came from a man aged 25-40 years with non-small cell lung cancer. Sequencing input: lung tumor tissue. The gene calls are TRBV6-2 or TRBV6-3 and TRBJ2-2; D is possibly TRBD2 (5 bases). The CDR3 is CASSYSLNTGEQFF. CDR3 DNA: TGTGCCAGCAGCTACAGCTTGAACACCGGGGAGCAGTTTTTT.